The 17 T cell receptor beta chains in this list originate from one sample, sequenced in a study of cytomegalovirus exposure and HLA in healthy donors. Repertoires were generated with immunoSEQ multiplex PCR, while TCRdb's copy carries only in-frame clones and drops some. This sample has around 140,000 clones; approximately 86% occur once, and the top ten carry 4.5%. Sequencing was performed on PBMCs. All receptors come from a young man in good health and CMV-seropositive.

A few counts support this clone. The chain employs TRBV28 and TRBJ1-2; maybe TRBD1 (5 bases). Trimming left V 9 bases short and J 6 bases short, with 11 bases between. Germline V gene sequence: CDR1 MDHEN, CDR2 SYDVKM. CDR3 length: 11 amino acids. CDR3 amino acids: CASMGLHGYTF. In DNA, the CDR3 is TGTGCCAGTATGGGACTCCATGGCTACACCTTC.

The J gene is TRBJ2-1, the V gene TRBV11-2, with TRBD2 matching over 8 bases. The V and J ends lost 4 bases and 0 bases, in that order; junction bases with no gene match: 8. Germline V gene lookup returns CDR1 SGHAT and CDR2 FQNNGV. The CDR3 length is 17 residues. The CDR3 reads CASSSTSGGSSYNEQFF. The CDR3 nucleotides are TGTGCCAGCAGCTCTACTAGCGGAGGAAGCTCCTACAATGAGCAGTTCTTC.

CDR3 amino acids: CASSLLSGVVSEQFF. CDR3 in DNA: TGTGCCAGCAGCTTGCTGTCAGGGGTTGTGAGTGAGCAGTTCTTC. The genes are TRBV5-8 and TRBJ2-1; a possible D gene is TRBD1 (6 bases). The V end lost 1 base, the J end lost 9 bases, and 17 bases lay between the germline ends. The V gene's germline CDR1 is SGHTS and CDR2 YDEGEE. The CDR3 length is 15 residues. Supplemented by reference TRBV5-8 and TRBJ2-1, the full variable domain reads EAGVTQSPTHLIKTRGQQATLRCSPISGHTSVYWYQQALGLGLQFLLWYDEGEERNRGNFPPRFSGRQFPNYSSELNVNALELEDSALYLCASSLLSGVVSEQFFGPGTRLTVL.

The chain combines TRBV6-1 with TRBJ2-7; TRBD2 might be the D (5 bases). Deletions cut 2 bases from V and 0 bases from J, with 8 bases between. Germline V gene sequence: CDR1 MNHNS, CDR2 SASEGT. This CDR3 has 14 residues. CDR3 nucleotides: TGTGCCAGCAGTGAAACTAGAGTCTCCTACGAGCAGTACTTC. Protein sequence: CASSETRVSYEQYF.

V is TRBV5-1 and J is TRBJ2-7; a weak D match, TRBD2 (6 bases). Trimming removed 5 bases from V and 1 base from J, with 10 bases in between. The CDR3 covers 13 residues. Per germline, CDR1 SGHRS and CDR2 YFSETQ. The CDR3 nucleotides are TGCGCCAGCAGGCTAGCGTCGTCCTACGAGCAGTACTTC. As protein: CASRLASSYEQYF. Using reference TRBV5-1 and TRBJ2-7 for the parts outside the CDR3, the full variable domain is KAGVTQTPRYLIKTRGQQVTLSCSPISGHRSVSWYQQTPGQGLQFLFEYFSETQRNKGNFPGRFSGRQFSNSRSEMNVSTLELGDSALYLCASRLASSYEQYFGPGTRLTVT.

Only one count was recorded for this clone. The V call is TRBV5-1, the J call TRBJ2-1; 7 nucleotides agree with TRBD2. Losses at the gene ends were 4 bases for V and 5 bases for J; bases not matched to a gene: 9. The CDR3 contains 15 residues. Germline V lookup: CDR1 SGHRS, CDR2 YFSETQ. CDR3 DNA: TGCGCCAGCAGCCCTCGGGGGGTGGGTAACAATGAGCAGTTCTTC. Amino acids: CASSPRGVGNNEQFF.

The chain employs TRBV28 and TRBJ1-2; possible D gene TRBD1, 6 bases. The CDR3 spans 15 residues. The V end lost 5 bases, the J end lost 8 bases, and 21 bases lay between the germline ends. CDR1 is MDHEN and CDR2 is SYDVKM in the germline V gene. In DNA, the CDR3 is TGTGCCAGCAGTCGTCAGGGGAGTGGCCTGGGGGGCTACACCTTC. Protein product: CASSRQGSGLGGYTF.

The chain carries TRBV5-1 and TRBJ1-2; TRBD1 is a possible D gene (5 bases). This CDR3 spans 14 amino acids. Germline-derived CDR1 and CDR2 are SGHRS and YFSETQ. The V end lost 3 bases, the J end lost 4 bases, and 13 bases lay between the germline ends. CDR3 loop: CASSSGREGYGYTF. The CDR3 nucleotides are TGCGCCAGCAGCTCGGGCAGGGAGGGCTATGGCTACACCTTC. Together with reference TRBV5-1 and TRBJ1-2, the CDR3 gives the full variable domain: KAGVTQTPRYLIKTRGQQVTLSCSPISGHRSVSWYQQTPGQGLQFLFEYFSETQRNKGNFPGRFSGRQFSNSRSEMNVSTLELGDSALYLCASSSGREGYGYTFGSGTRLTVV.

This clone has just one count. The chain has TRBV30 and TRBJ1-2; 8 bases line up with TRBD1. Germline values: CDR1 GTSNPN, CDR2 SVGIG (reference sequence). The CDR3 totals 12 residues. Unmatched junction bases numbered 7, after V lost 7 bases and J lost 6 bases. This CDR3 reads CAYQGAIHGYTF. The DNA for the CDR3 is TGTGCCTACCAGGGGGCTATCCATGGCTACACCTTC.

This clone was observed a few times. The chain joins TRBV5-6 to TRBJ2-1; 8 nucleotides line up with TRBD1. This CDR3 is 14 amino acids long. Per the germline V gene, CDR1 is SGHDT and CDR2 is YYEEEE. The junction had 2 bases not matched to a gene; V was cut back by 3 bases and J by 3 bases. The CDR3 loop is CASSWTGNYNEQFF. Written as DNA, the CDR3 is TGTGCCAGCAGCTGGACAGGGAACTACAATGAGCAGTTCTTC.

This chain links TRBV4-1 with TRBJ2-1, with 9 positions matching TRBD2. Germline V gene lookup returns CDR1 MGHRA and CDR2 YSYEKL. The length of the CDR3 is 14 residues. The junction had 7 bases not matched to a gene; V was cut back by 3 bases and J by 10 bases. The CDR3 sequence is CASSQDPTSGEQFF. In DNA, the CDR3 is TGCGCCAGCAGCCAGGATCCGACTAGCGGAGAGCAGTTCTTC.

This clone is a singleton in its sample. CDR3 in amino acids: CASSVAVVGDTQYF. The CDR3 DNA reads as TGTGCCAGCAGCGTTGCGGTAGTGGGTGATACGCAGTATTTT. The V gene is TRBV9, the J gene TRBJ2-3; D is unresolved. Germline values: CDR1 SGDLS, CDR2 YYNGEE. Between the trimmed V and J ends, which lost 2 bases and 6 bases, there was a span of 13 bases. The CDR3 extends over 14 amino acids.

This clone was picked up a small number of times. The chain is built from TRBV7-2 and TRBJ1-6; a possible D gene is TRBD1 (5 bases). CDR3 length: 15 residues. Germline V gene sequence: CDR1 SGHTA, CDR2 FQGNSA. V was clipped by 3 bases and J by 0 bases, with 6 bases between them. The DNA for the CDR3 is TGTGCCAGCAGCTTCGGGGGCTCCTATAATTCACCCCTCCACTTT. Translated, it gives CASSFGGSYNSPLHF.

CDR3 residues: CASSIVQGVPQPQHF. In DNA form, the CDR3 reads TGTGCCAGTAGTATAGTACAGGGGGTACCTCAGCCCCAGCATTTT. The V call is TRBV19, the J call TRBJ1-5; 8 nucleotides align to TRBD1. With V trimmed by 1 base and J by 6 bases, 5 bases remained unmatched. Germline CDR1 LNHDA, CDR2 SQIVND (reference sequence). The CDR3 runs to 15 residues.

The chain employs TRBV28 and TRBJ2-5, with a tentative D call TRBD2 (5 bases). The CDR3 loop spans 13 amino acids. Germline CDR1 and CDR2: MDHEN and SYDVKM. The ends were cut back, 8 bases at V and 4 bases at J, with 14 bases in the middle. The CDR3 region has the DNA TGTGCCAGCCGTATGCAAGCGGTAGAGACCCAGTACTTC. Its translation is CASRMQAVETQYF.

This clone was found once. The rearrangement joins TRBV30 to TRBJ2-7, with 7 bases matching TRBD1. Germline CDR1 is GTSNPN and CDR2 is SVGIG (reference sequence). The trim removed 0 bases at V and 7 bases at J, leaving 12 bases unmatched. The CDR3 has 15 residues. The CDR3 bases are TGTGCCTGGAGTGTTCCGCGACAGGGACCCCTGGAGCAGTACTTC. Translating it yields CAWSVPRQGPLEQYF.

The V gene is TRBV29-1, the J gene TRBJ2-3; D possibly corresponds to TRBD2 (6 bases). The germline gives CDR1 SQVTM, CDR2 ANQGSEA. Trimming took off 3 bases at V and 10 bases at J, with 17 bases between the two ends. This CDR3 spans 13 amino acids. Here the CDR3 DNA reads TGCAGCGTTGATAGCCGAGGCGGGGATGCGCAGTATTTT. Amino acid sequence: CSVDSRGGDAQYF.